The source of this TCR beta chain is a study of neurological immune-mediated disorders. This CDR3 has 13 residues. Germline V gene sequence: CDR1 SGHTA, CDR2 FQGNSA. The V gene lost 1 base and the J gene lost 8 bases, with 8 bases spanning the gap. Each CDR3 protein is one row after TCRdb ran MiXCR on the 5' RACE reads. The table has under 45,000 distinct CDR3 sequences, around a fifth seen once. Study-level results: HTLV-1-associated myelopathy ranked highest for TCR clonal expansion and multiple sclerosis lowest, beneath healthy controls.

Documented time point: technical triplicate 3. The sample holds many counts of this clonotype. The antigen is not known. This receptor was identified in a man in his 60s with HTLV-1-associated myelopathy (HAM/TSP). The chain employs TRBV7-2 and TRBJ1-4; D gene uncertain. The sequencing sample was made of PBMCs. The DNA of the CDR3 is TGTGCCAGCAGCTTAGGAATCTGGGAAAAACTGTTTTTT. This sequence encodes CASSLGIWEKLFF. The variable domain in full, with the rest retrieved from reference TRBV7-2 and TRBJ1-4, is GAGVSQSPSNKVTEKGKDVELRCDPISGHTALYWYRQSLGQGLEFLIYFQGNSAPDKSGLPSDRFSAERTGGSVSTLTIQRTQQEDSAVYLCASSLGIWEKLFFGSGTQLSVL.